One sample yielded the 27 T cell receptor beta chains listed below, sequenced in a study of cytomegalovirus exposure and HLA in healthy donors. Use of 60 Vbeta and 13 Jbeta primers characterized the PCR. Method: immunoSEQ multiplex PCR; TCRdb's copy keeps in-frame clones and lacks some. The profile shows approximately 140,000 clones, around 78% of them singletons. The sequencing input was PBMCs. Source of these receptors: a male donor in good health and CMV-seronegative.

In its sample, this clone is medium-sized. The rearrangement joins TRBV15 to TRBJ2-3; a weak D match, TRBD2 (6 bases). The CDR3 consists of 16 residues. Germline lookup yields CDR1 LNHNV and CDR2 YYDKDF (reference sequence). Trimming took off 0 bases at V and 5 bases at J, with 15 bases between the two ends. CDR3 nucleotides: TGTGCCACCAGCAGAGAAGGCGGGGACTCGGGAGATACGCAGTATTTT. Translated, it gives CATSREGGDSGDTQYF. Full variable domain (outside the CDR3, taken from reference TRBV15 and TRBJ2-3): DAMVIQNPRYQVTQFGKPVTLSCSQTLNHNVMYWYQQKSSQAPKLLFHYYDKDFNNEADTPDNFQSRRPNTSFCFLDIRSPGLGDTAMYLCATSREGGDSGDTQYFGPGTRLTVL.

To note about this clone: Its ends do not fully match the called genes, so a read error is possible. The chain joins TRBV5-1 to TRBJ1-1, with 7 bases matching TRBD1. Germline CDR1 and CDR2: SGHRS and YFSETQ. The CDR3 totals 15 residues. CDR3 amino acids: CSSSLGMAGGTEAFF. CDR3 coding DNA: TGCTCCAGCAGCTTGGGGATGGCAGGGGGCACTGAAGCTTTCTTT. The variable domain in full, with the rest retrieved from reference TRBV5-1 and TRBJ1-1, is KAGVTQTPRYLIKTRGQQVTLSCSPISGHRSVSWYQQTPGQGLQFLFEYFSETQRNKGNFPGRFSGRQFSNSRSEMNVSTLELGDSALYLCSSSLGMAGGTEAFFGQGTRLTVV.

The rearrangement uses TRBV2 and TRBJ2-7; possible D gene TRBD2, 6 bases. The V gene lost 4 bases and the J gene lost 5 bases, with 15 bases spanning the gap. The CDR3 consists of 14 residues. CDR1 and CDR2 from the germline V gene are SNHLY and FYNNEI. The CDR3 nucleotides are TGTGCCAGCAGTGGAAGGACTACTTTGAACGAGCAGTACTTC. Its translation: CASSGRTTLNEQYF.

This clone has only one observation. The rearrangement joins TRBV15 to TRBJ2-7; D may be TRBD1 (6 bases). Trimming took off 1 base at V and 2 bases at J, with 18 bases between the two ends. The germline V gene has CDR1 LNHNV and CDR2 YYDKDF (reference sequence). The CDR3 runs 17 residues. DNA for the CDR3: TGTGCCACCAGCAGAGCGGTGGGGGCCCTGGGCCCCTACGAGCAGTACTTC. Its translation: CATSRAVGALGPYEQYF.

This clone was seen a handful of times. The chain links TRBV4-3 to TRBJ2-3; TRBD2 matches 12 bases. Germline V CDR1 and CDR2: LGHNA, YSLEER. This CDR3 spans 15 amino acids. The V gene end was trimmed by 2 bases and the J gene end by 10 bases; junction bases not matched to a gene: 7. The CDR3 here is CASSQLAGGPVAQYF. The CDR3 nucleotides read TGCGCCAGCAGCCAACTAGCGGGGGGGCCAGTGGCGCAGTATTTT.

Worth noting for this clone: Given the absence of the conserved phenylalanine or tryptophan at the CDR3 end, a read error is likely. The DNA is left out, because the CDR3 cannot be placed on it with certainty; the CDR3 is given as TCRdb lists it. The genes are TRBV5-1 and TRBJ2-3; TRBD2, as called in the table, went unchecked against the DNA. The CDR3 length equals 13 residues, ends included. Looked up from germline, CDR1 is SGHRS and CDR2 is YFSETQ. The chain's CDR3 is CASSFNLEPSPSL.

The rearrangement joins TRBV29-1 to TRBJ2-7; 11 bases line up with TRBD1. Germline-derived CDR1 and CDR2 are SQVTM and ANQGSEA. CDR3 length: 13 amino acids. With 4 bases clipped from V and 5 bases from J, the junction kept 4 bases outside the gene matches. In nucleotides, the CDR3 is TGCAGCGTTGCCGGACAGGGGGCAAACGAGCAGTACTTC. As protein: CSVAGQGANEQYF.

This rearrangement joins TRBV29-1 to TRBJ1-2; 9 bases are a match to TRBD1. After removal of 3 bases from V and 4 bases from J, the junction contained 6 bases not matched to a gene. CDR1 SQVTM and CDR2 ANQGSEA come from the germline V gene. The CDR3 length is 14 residues. CDR3 in amino acids: CSVDRQGESYGYTF. The CDR3 bases are TGCAGCGTTGACAGACAGGGGGAGAGCTATGGCTACACCTTC.

The chain combines TRBV11-3 with TRBJ2-7; a possible D gene is TRBD2 (6 bases). Trimming took off 3 bases at V and 3 bases at J, with 18 bases between the two ends. The germline V gene encodes CDR1 SGHNT and CDR2 YENEEA. This CDR3 is 16 amino acids long. Here the CDR3 DNA reads TGTGCCAGCAGCTTTCATACTAGCCGTCAGAACTACGAGCAGTACTTC. Translation: CASSFHTSRQNYEQYF.

The chain is built from TRBV7-2 and TRBJ2-7; D is perhaps TRBD1 (6 bases). The CDR3 extends over 14 amino acids. V was clipped by 5 bases and J by 1 base, with 12 bases between them. Germline CDR1 and CDR2: SGHTA and FQGNSA. CDR3 nucleotides: TGTGCCAGCAGCCAAGACAGGTATTCCTACGAGCAGTACTTC. Translation gives CASSQDRYSYEQYF.

The chain employs TRBV7-2 and TRBJ2-1; 9 bases match TRBD2. Germline V gene sequence: CDR1 SGHTA, CDR2 FQGNSA. The CDR3 is 15 amino acids. The ends lost 5 bases at V and 8 bases at J; junction bases unmatched: 10. This CDR3 is CASSPGLAYVDEQFF. The CDR3 nucleotides read TGTGCCAGCAGCCCGGGACTAGCCTATGTCGATGAGCAGTTCTTC.

J is TRBJ1-5 and V is TRBV27; D is uncertain. The germline gives CDR1 MNHEY, CDR2 SMNVEV (reference sequence). The V end was cut by 3 bases, the J end by 4 bases, with 10 bases between. This CDR3 has 14 amino acids. This CDR3 reads CASSFATPNQPQHF. CDR3 nucleotide sequence: TGTGCCAGCAGTTTTGCGACACCTAATCAGCCCCAGCATTTT.

The CDR3 region has the DNA TGTGCCAGCAGCATAAACCCGGGACACAGAAACTATGGCTACACCTTC. Amino acid sequence: CASSINPGHRNYGYTF. V and J are TRBV9 and TRBJ1-2; D perhaps matches TRBD1 (6 bases). The V gene lost 4 bases and the J gene lost 2 bases, with 18 bases spanning the gap. The CDR3 is 16 residues long. Germline-derived CDR1 and CDR2 are SGDLS and YYNGEE.

The genes are TRBV6-1 and TRBJ1-1; 8 bases are shared with TRBD1. Losses at the gene ends were 1 base for V and 10 bases for J; bases not matched to a gene: 5. The CDR3 loop spans 13 amino acids. Germline V gene data show CDR1 as MNHNS and CDR2 as SASEGT. The CDR3 reads CASSEDRGGVAFF. DNA for the CDR3: TGTGCCAGCAGTGAAGACAGGGGGGGAGTAGCTTTCTTT.

This rearrangement joins TRBV30 to TRBJ1-5; D call uncertain. Trimming took 3 bases from V and 0 from J, leaving 30 bases between them. This CDR3 is built from 21 residues. CDR1 and CDR2 from the germline V gene are GTSNPN and SVGIG (reference sequence). The CDR3 protein is CAWSATSRLSRKGDSNQPQHF. Written as DNA, the CDR3 is TGTGCCTGGAGCGCGACTTCACGACTGTCCCGAAAAGGCGATAGCAATCAGCCCCAGCATTTT.

This clone has only a few counts. This chain connects TRBV18 to TRBJ1-4, with TRBD1 as a possible D gene (5 bases). Germline V gene sequence: CDR1 KGHSH, CDR2 LQKENI. CDR3 length equals 15 residues. V lost 0 bases and J 8 bases, leaving 13 bases between the germline ends. The CDR3 reads CASSPPGRWGEKLFF. The CDR3 DNA sequence: TGTGCCAGCTCACCACCCGGTCGTTGGGGCGAAAAACTGTTTTTT.

The V call is TRBV7-2, the J call TRBJ1-1; 8 positions agree with TRBD1. Germline CDR1 is SGHTA and CDR2 is FQGNSA. This CDR3 has 12 residues. V gave up 5 bases and J gave up 12 bases; unmatched junction bases: 8. The CDR3 spells CASSPYDRGTFF. The CDR3 bases are TGTGCCAGCAGCCCTTATGACAGGGGAACTTTCTTT. The full variable domain, with the rest looked up from reference TRBV7-2 and TRBJ1-1, is GAGVSQSPSNKVTEKGKDVELRCDPISGHTALYWYRQSLGQGLEFLIYFQGNSAPDKSGLPSDRFSAERTGGSVSTLTIQRTQQEDSAVYLCASSPYDRGTFFGQGTRLTVV.

CDR3 amino acids: CASSPTRGPAEAFF. Here the CDR3 DNA reads TGTGCCAGCAGCCCGACTAGGGGGCCAGCTGAAGCTTTCTTT. The chain combines TRBV9 with TRBJ1-1; TRBD1 matches 7 bases. This CDR3 has 14 residues. Germline-derived CDR1 and CDR2 are SGDLS and YYNGEE. Unmatched junction bases numbered 9, after V lost 4 bases and J lost 6 bases.

The chain's CDR3 is CASSWGLSTGELFF. The CDR3 DNA reads as TGTGCCAGCAGCTGGGGACTGAGCACCGGGGAGCTGTTTTTT. The chain links TRBV11-1 to TRBJ2-2, with D possibly being TRBD2 (6 bases). The germline V gene encodes CDR1 SGHAT and CDR2 FQDESV (reference sequence). V was pared by 4 bases and J by 4 bases, with 10 bases between. The CDR3 loop spans 14 amino acids.

Comment on this clone: Other DNA sequences in the sample encode the same CDR3. The chain recombines TRBV5-1 with TRBJ2-3; D might be TRBD1 (6 bases). Trimming removed 0 bases from V and 6 bases from J, with 8 bases in between. This CDR3 spans 13 amino acids. From germline, CDR1 is SGHRS and CDR2 YFSETQ. This CDR3 is CASSLAGEDTQYF. Here the CDR3 DNA reads TGCGCCAGCAGCTTGGCAGGGGAGGATACGCAGTATTTT.

This clone has only a few counts. This rearrangement joins TRBV27 to TRBJ1-1; 7 nucleotides match TRBD1. Germline V lookup: CDR1 MNHEY, CDR2 SMNVEV (reference sequence). V was pared by 8 bases and J by 1 base, with 7 bases of the junction left unmatched. The CDR3 length is 14 residues. The CDR3: CASGAYRGNTEAFF. The CDR3, as DNA: TGTGCCAGCGGTGCCTACAGGGGGAACACTGAAGCTTTCTTT.

V gene TRBV6-5 combines with J gene TRBJ2-1, with D tentatively TRBD1 (6 bases). Trimming took off 6 bases at V and 3 bases at J, with 15 bases between the two ends. The CDR3 is 15 residues long. The germline V gene has CDR1 MNHEY and CDR2 SVGAGI. CDR3 sequence: CASSRLQGYYNEQFF. CDR3 sequence (DNA): TGTGCCAGCAGCAGATTACAGGGCTACTACAATGAGCAGTTCTTC.

The chain links TRBV6-5 to TRBJ1-2; D gene unclear. The length of the CDR3 is 11 residues. CDR1 is MNHEY, CDR2 SVGAGI, per germline. V was pared by 6 bases and J by 8 bases, with 10 bases between. The CDR3 DNA sequence: TGTGCCAGCAGGGCAGGCCAGGGCTACACCTTC. Translated, it gives CASRAGQGYTF.

The gene calls are TRBV6-1 and TRBJ2-7; 7 bases are shared with TRBD1. This CDR3 has 15 residues. Per germline, CDR1 MNHNS and CDR2 SASEGT. After removal of 5 bases from V and 2 bases from J, the junction contained 9 bases not matched to a gene. The CDR3 DNA reads as TGTGCCAGCAGTCTAGACAGGGCTACAGCCTACGAGCAGTACTTC. Its protein product is CASSLDRATAYEQYF.

The rearrangement joins TRBV19 to TRBJ1-6, with a tentative D call TRBD1 (6 bases). Germline CDR1 reads LNHDA; CDR2 reads SQIVND (reference sequence). The germline V and J ends were trimmed by 5 bases and 9 bases, with 11 bases remaining between them. This CDR3 comprises 13 residues. The CDR3, as DNA: TGTGCCAGTAGTCGACAGGTTACTTCACCCCTCCACTTT. Protein: CASSRQVTSPLHF.

Concerning this clone: In the same sample, other DNA sequences code for this CDR3. J is TRBJ1-1 and V is TRBV5-1, with a weak D call TRBD1 (5 bases). Trimming cost V 0 bases and J 5 bases, with 8 bases left between them. CDR1 and CDR2 from the germline V gene are SGHRS and YFSETQ. This CDR3 region has 13 residues. The CDR3, as DNA: TGCGCCAGCAGCTTGGGCAGGGATACTGAAGCTTTCTTT. Translation gives CASSLGRDTEAFF.

This chain joins TRBV25-1 and TRBJ1-6, with 7 bases that match TRBD1. J lost 3 bases, V lost 5 bases, and 7 bases had no gene match. Germline V gene sequence: CDR1 MGHDK, CDR2 SYGVNS. This CDR3 contains 16 residues. CDR3 region: CASSTTGARYNSPLHF. The CDR3 DNA sequence: TGTGCCAGCAGTACCACAGGGGCCCGCTATAATTCACCCCTCCACTTT.